This entry is about one T cell receptor beta chain. The clone's antigen remains unknown. No much larger clonotype is one base removed from it; base qualities were not supplied. Taken from cysteine to phenylalanine, the CDR3 has 16 residues. The sequence is cut down to CDR3 DNA, 48 bases in frame from base 1. As encoded in the germline V gene, CDR1 is SGHRS while CDR2 is YFSETQ. The germline V and J ends show losses of 0 bases and 4 bases respectively, and no gene match explains 6 bases of the junction. The cohort was made up of roughly 670 healthy bone marrow donors. All cohort members were sampled while nominally healthy, although unrecorded immune exposures were likely present. The donor tested CMV seropositive, placing the donor among the 290 or so seropositive members of the cohort. A peripheral blood sample was provided by each donor, and peripheral blood mononuclear cells were used for TCR beta sequencing. The Qiagen DNeasy Blood Extraction Kit was used to extract genomic DNA from the blood cell samples.

Library preparation used the immunoSEQ multiplex PCR assay. The multiplex PCR relied on a mix of 60 forward primers for TCR Vbeta segments and 13 reverse primers for TCR Jbeta segments. A multiplex PCR assay on genomic DNA amplified the CDR3 region of rearranged TCR beta genes. Amplified TCR beta libraries were sequenced as 87-base-pair reads on the Illumina HiSeq System. As for how the authors treated the data: In a later analysis, roughly 80 million unique TCR beta chains were counted across the 650 to 750 repertoires, and approximately 11 million of these chains were shared by at least two donors. Raw reads were error-corrected and collapsed into unique sequences with a nearest-neighbor algorithm that merged closely related sequences to remove PCR and sequencing errors. To assign V, D and J gene segments, CDR3 sequences were aligned to IMGT reference sequences. For a sequence to be retained, a match of at least six nucleotides to both a V gene segment and a J gene segment was required. Rearrangements were called productive when the CDR3 lacked stop codons and stayed in frame with V and J; all others were non-productive. CDR3 was defined according to IMGT convention as the region running from the second conserved V-encoded cysteine to the conserved J-encoded phenylalanine. The earlier analysis of 500 to 600 of the donors excluded sequences that lacked an unambiguous match to a single V gene segment. In an earlier analysis of some 590 of the donors, a V segment was called functional when productive rearrangements were above 56.7%, and segregating when the standard deviation between donors exceeded 5%. A statistical classification framework was developed to diagnose cytomegalovirus status using the catalog of TCR beta chain sequences. In a later analysis, V and J genes were assigned by comparing TCR nucleotide sequences against IMGT/GENE-DB human TR gene sequences. In a later analysis, CDR3 sequences and most-parsimonious VDJ recombination scenarios were assigned using the TCRdist pipeline. In a later analysis, each TCR beta chain was defined by its CDR3 amino acid sequence together with its V-gene family, and reads without a unique V-gene family were excluded. As a way to deal with suspected cross-contamination and a sequencing artifact, a later analysis dropped approximately 570 nucleotide sequences that were highly shared and had low generation probability. For each public chain, a later analysis derived a clonal expansion index from normalized ranks of inferred template counts within each repertoire. In a later analysis, generation probabilities were computed using a VDJ recombination model fitted to out-of-frame rearrangements, and the results were checked against IGoR. In a later analysis, TCR-TCR, TCR-HLA and TCR-CMV co-occurrence was scored with hypergeometric tests, and a repertoire-size bias correction was applied to TCR pairs. To estimate false discovery rates, a later analysis permuted the HLA or CMV assignments 20 times. In a later analysis, co-occurring TCRs were grouped with DBSCAN, and TCRdist sequence similarity was added when clustering was performed within HLA-allele-positive subsets. Co-occurrence clustering excluded repertoires with fewer than 30,000 or more than 120,000 public chains, plus five with anomalous nucleotide sharing. TCRdb took over this immuneACCESS table, retaining in-frame rearrangements with V and J assigned. Such tables are incomplete; in checked studies, under half of the missing clones stem from an unresolved V gene, and the remainder is unexplained. The V and J calls and clone size are taken from that table; D and trimming were inferred from the DNA. This sample gives 150,000 to 200,000 clones in total; 75% to 85% of them show up just once. In total, the top ten clones hold 5.5% to 7% of the sample.

The data derive from a study of cytomegalovirus exposure and HLA in healthy donors (dated by TCRdb to 2015 to 2018). Notes on the research overall: In an earlier analysis of fewer than 750 of the donors, about 260 Gb of sequence data and 100 million or so unique TCR beta sequences from about 179 million T cells were reported. All discovery cohort repertoires had been generated on a single sequencing platform. A few DR-DQ haplotypes were handled as single units for association and clustering because linkage in the cohort was strong. An early release that covered about 640 HLA-typed donors contained approximately 300 gigabases of sequencing data and 70 million to 100 million unique TCR sequences. To predict cytomegalovirus infection status, the study combined high-throughput TCR immunosequencing, statistical association of individual TCRs with disease status, and machine learning. Donor age, sex, ethnicity and CMV serostatus were collected together with the repertoire data. Rather than drawing on any new phenotypic data, the later analysis identified candidate immune exposures from TCR beta sequences and the way those sequences occurred across donors. An earlier analysis of 450 to 750 of the donors used high-throughput TCR beta sequencing to judge whether each TCR beta V gene segment behaved as functional or pseudogenic. A later genetic analysis used genome-wide SNP genotypes for about 60% of the roughly 700 donors, treating that subset as a discovery cohort. The study profiled the T cell repertoires of hundreds of subjects by immunosequencing and related them to cytomegalovirus serostatus. A separate validation cohort of about 110 different subjects was used in addition to the 666-subject first cohort. Across some 400 genotyped donors of the cohort, an average of 235,054 unique TCR beta nucleotide sequences per donor were sequenced, and around 19% of those sequences were non-productive. Typing coverage varied by locus: roughly 629-630 donors for A, B, C, DRB1 and DQB1; around 560 for DQA1; approximately 570 for DPA1; roughly 450 for DPB1. To study patterns of TCR occurrence, a later analysis re-analyzed previously published TCR beta repertoires from around 700 donors and added high-resolution HLA genotyping. Among the roughly 400 genotyped donors, around 81% belonged to the genetic ancestry cluster associated with self-reported Caucasian donors. The study aimed to test whether cataloging public T cell receptors could reveal signatures of past pathogen exposure. Both class I and class II loci were covered by HLA typing, at four-digit resolution.

Study-level results and caveats: When HLA alleles, especially DR and DQ, strongly co-occurred, TCR associations were difficult to assign to individual alleles. A later analysis found that HLA-associated TCR beta chains were more clonally expanded and had lower generation probabilities than equally common non-associated chains. The classifier was reported to diagnose cytomegalovirus status with high specificity and sensitivity in both the original and validation cohorts. According to a later genetic analysis, donors in an Asian-associated ancestry cluster had fewer N-insertions in productive TCRs than the roughly 670-donor mean. V-gene and J-gene trimming of TCR beta chains was associated with a missense DCLRE1C variant in a later genetic analysis, and the association was replicated in an independent cohort. According to the authors, the approach could potentially be generalized to other disease states and immunological phenotypes. A later analysis found that TCR association rates varied across HLA loci, with DRB1 alleles showing the most associated TCRs and HLA-C alleles the fewest. An earlier analysis of 587 of the donors showed that most TCR beta V segments appeared in productive rearrangements either about 87% or about 30% of the time, which broadly matched IMGT annotations. In a later analysis, around 15,000 TCR beta sequences were associated with specific HLA alleles at a false discovery rate of 0.05. The presence/absence analyses assumed that sequencing depth was roughly uniform across donors, and that assumption may not be true. The only immune exposure information available for the cohort was CMV serostatus. A further reported finding was that TCR beta sequences accurately predicted the HLA-A and HLA-B alleles for most subjects in the first cohort. Most TCR sequences were seen in very few donors, while some public TCRs were found in many individuals. Because counts were too low, around 17 rarely observed V segments, including chromosome 9 orphons, were left out of the earlier analysis of approximately 580 of the donors. Because HLA typing was unavailable for some donors at each locus, only the typed subset was used in association tests. This cohort had only TCR beta chains sequenced, and the lack of alpha or paired-chain data limited which features could be detected. In a later analysis, most CMV-associated TCR beta chains were found to appear HLA-restricted, with HLA associations seemingly driven largely by CMV exposure. Linkage disequilibrium might explain the correlated functional status among segregating V segments, but an unknown experimental factor could not be excluded. Because the 87-base-pair reads could not distinguish some IMGT-functional V segments, including TRBV6-2 and TRBV6-3, those segments were excluded. In vitro tests confirmed that three of the cytomegalovirus-associated TCR beta chains recognize cytomegalovirus antigens. The study gave a list of under 200 TCR beta chains associated with cytomegalovirus. A cluster of highly shared sequence variants was judged likely to represent a technical artifact of the sequencing pipeline. Several of the top co-occurrence clusters appeared to be linked to parvovirus B19, influenza, CMV and Epstein-Barr virus, according to a later analysis.

The chain joins TRBV5-1 to TRBJ2-1, with TRBD2 matching 8 junction bases. The sequence was collected from a woman in her 50s in good health and CMV-seropositive. Sequencing input: PBMCs. For the CDR3, the sequence is CASSLVAGGQYNEQFF. The nucleotide sequence reads TGCGCCAGCAGCTTGGTGGCGGGAGGCCAGTACAATGAGCAGTTCTTC.